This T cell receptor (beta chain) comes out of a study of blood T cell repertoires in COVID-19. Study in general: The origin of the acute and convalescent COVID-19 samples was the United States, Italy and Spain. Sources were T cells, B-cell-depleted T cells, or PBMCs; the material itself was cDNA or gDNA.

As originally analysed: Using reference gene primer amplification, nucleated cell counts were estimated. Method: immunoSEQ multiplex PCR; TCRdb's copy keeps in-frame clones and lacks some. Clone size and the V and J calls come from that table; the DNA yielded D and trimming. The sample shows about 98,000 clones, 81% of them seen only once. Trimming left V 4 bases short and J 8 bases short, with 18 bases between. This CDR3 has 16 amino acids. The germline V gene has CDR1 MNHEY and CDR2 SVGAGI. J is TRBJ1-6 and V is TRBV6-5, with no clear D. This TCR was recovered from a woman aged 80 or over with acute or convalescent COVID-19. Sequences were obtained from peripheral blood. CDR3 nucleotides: TGTGCCAGCAGTTCATTTATGCCCCGTCGGGATTCACCCCTCCACTTT. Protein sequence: CASSSFMPRRDSPLHF.